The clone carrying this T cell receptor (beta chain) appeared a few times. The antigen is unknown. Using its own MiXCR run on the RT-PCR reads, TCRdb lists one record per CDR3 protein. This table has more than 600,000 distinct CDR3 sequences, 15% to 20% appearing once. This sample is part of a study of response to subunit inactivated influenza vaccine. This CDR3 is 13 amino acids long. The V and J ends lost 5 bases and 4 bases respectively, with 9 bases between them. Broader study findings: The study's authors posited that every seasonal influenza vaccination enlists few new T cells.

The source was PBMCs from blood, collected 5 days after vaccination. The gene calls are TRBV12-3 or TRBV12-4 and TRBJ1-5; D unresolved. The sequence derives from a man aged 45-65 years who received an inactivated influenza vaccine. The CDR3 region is CASSDGLNQPQHF. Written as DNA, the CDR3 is TGTGCCAGCAGTGACGGCCTAAATCAGCCCCAGCATTTT.